The clone carrying this TCR beta chain was counted a few times. Its antigen is unidentified. The sample is drawn from a study of regulatory T cells in long-lasting Graves disease. About the research overall: The study counted Graves' disease as persistent given over 5 years of antithyroid drugs and positive TSH receptor antibodies. Study findings and constraints: With persistent disease, TRBV28, TRBJ1-2 and TRBJ2-5 were the favored segments. Sampling was limited to peripheral blood rather than thyroid tissue.

This sample's time point: persistent/refractory GD, antithyroid drugs over 5 years with positive TRAb. Preparation of the TCR library used RNA extracted from PBMCs. Trimming stripped 7 bases from V and 6 bases from J, with 15 bases between. Germline V CDR1 and CDR2: DFQATT, SNEGSKA (reference sequence). This CDR3 has 12 residues. Through Arm-PCR of CDR3 regions and iRepertoire HTBI primers, TCR beta libraries were built. TCRdb passed the multiplex PCR reads through MiXCR, listing each CDR3 protein once. The sample lists hundreds of thousands of distinct CDR3 sequences; 25% to 30% were seen once. Sample: peripheral blood mononuclear cells (PBMCs), taken when the disease was refractory, from a patient treated with antithyroid drugs. The sequence derives from a female donor with Graves disease. The chain couples TRBV20-1 to TRBJ1-2, with no clear D. DNA of the CDR3: TGCAGTGTCGTCCAGTCGGATGATGGCTACACCTTC. Translation: CSVVQSDDGYTF.